One and the same sample provided the 14 T cell receptor beta chains below, sequenced in a study of OX40 agonist ivuxolimab in advanced cancers. Sequenced by immunoSEQ multiplex PCR; TCRdb stores in-frame clones only, minus some. The repertoire consists of tens of thousands of clones, with around 89% occurring once and the leading ten covering around 6%. Sequences were derived from CD4+ or CD8+ T cells sorted from blood, sampled in a trial of the OX40 agonist ivuxolimab. These receptors all come from an adult with an advanced solid tumor such as melanoma, head and neck, liver or kidney cancer.

There are a few counts of this clone. This rearrangement joins TRBV7-6 to TRBJ2-7; 10 nucleotides match TRBD1. The germline CDR1 and CDR2 sequences are SGHVS and FNYEAQ. The V and J ends lost 1 base and 6 bases, in that order; junction bases with no gene match: 12. The CDR3 totals 17 residues. The CDR3 DNA is TGTGCCAGCAGCTTAGTGGGGTGGACAGGGGGGCGAGGCGAGCAGTACTTC. This codes for CASSLVGWTGGRGEQYF.

The chain carries TRBV4-1 and TRBJ2-7; 7 positions agree with TRBD1. V gave up 5 bases and J gave up 3 bases; unmatched junction bases: 10. Looked up from germline, CDR1 is MGHRA and CDR2 is YSYEKL. The CDR3 covers 15 residues. The CDR3 is CASSNEETGIYEQYF. CDR3 bases: TGCGCCAGCAGCAACGAGGAGACAGGGATCTACGAGCAGTACTTC.

The chain recombines TRBV11-2 with TRBJ1-6; D possibly corresponds to TRBD1 (5 bases). The germline V gene has CDR1 SGHAT and CDR2 FQNNGV. The CDR3 totals 16 residues. The V and J ends lost 1 base and 6 bases respectively, with 13 bases between them. CDR3: CASSLGGRFTNSPLHF. The CDR3 nucleotides are TGTGCCAGCAGCTTAGGGGGCCGTTTCACTAATTCACCCCTCCACTTT.

This chain links TRBV27 with TRBJ2-3; 11 nucleotides line up with TRBD2. CDR3 length equals 18 residues. Unmatched junction bases numbered 8, after V lost 0 bases and J lost 3 bases. In germline, CDR1 is MNHEY, CDR2 SMNVEV (reference sequence). CDR3 sequence reads: CASSLSSGRAGGTDTQYF. DNA for the CDR3: TGTGCCAGCAGTTTATCTAGCGGGAGGGCCGGGGGGACAGATACGCAGTATTTT.

The chain has TRBV29-1 and TRBJ1-2, with D unresolved. Germline CDR1 and CDR2: SQVTM and ANQGSEA. The CDR3 extends over 11 amino acids. V shed 4 bases and J shed 5 bases, with 8 bases lying between them. CDR3 sequence reads: CSVVGPYGYTF. The CDR3 coding sequence is TGCAGCGTTGTTGGACCTTATGGCTACACCTTC.

This clone was detected once. This sequence joins TRBV6-5 and TRBJ1-2, with D unclear. This CDR3 is 13 amino acids long. Trimming stripped 2 bases from V and 0 bases from J, with 4 bases between. The germline V gene has CDR1 MNHEY and CDR2 SVGAGI. CDR3 DNA: TGTGCCAGCAGTTACGGAGCTAACTATGGCTACACCTTC. Translation: CASSYGANYGYTF.

The CDR3 spells CASSLYPGDNEQFF. The DNA for the CDR3 is TGTGCCAGCAGCTTGTACCCAGGGGACAATGAGCAGTTCTTC. This sequence joins TRBV5-5 and TRBJ2-1; a weak D match, TRBD1 (6 bases). CDR1 is SGHKS and CDR2 is YYEKEE in the germline V gene (reference sequence). The CDR3 runs 14 residues. Trimming stripped 1 base from V and 5 bases from J, with 10 bases between.

DNA for the CDR3: TGTGCCAGCAGCTTGGGGGAGGGCTACGAGCAGTACTTC. Its protein product is CASSLGEGYEQYF. The chain is built from TRBV5-4 and TRBJ2-7; TRBD2 aligns across 7 bases. The V segment lost 0 bases and the J segment 3 bases; nucleotides outside the gene matches: 0. The CDR3 totals 13 residues. The germline V gene has CDR1 SGHNT and CDR2 YYREEE (reference sequence).

The V call is TRBV27, the J call TRBJ2-1; D is undetermined. Germline CDR1 reads MNHEY; CDR2 reads SMNVEV (reference sequence). This CDR3 contains 13 residues. V was pared by 4 bases and J by 6 bases, with 10 bases between. The chain's CDR3 is CASSSPGANEQFF. The CDR3, as DNA: TGTGCCAGCAGTTCCCCCGGTGCCAATGAGCAGTTCTTC.

The DNA of the CDR3 is TGTGCCAGCAGCTTTCAGATCATCGACACAACTAATGAAAAACTGTTTTTT. Translating it yields CASSFQIIDTTNEKLFF. The chain couples TRBV7-6 to TRBJ1-4, with unresolved D. Germline assignment: CDR1 SGHVS and CDR2 FNYEAQ. This CDR3 has 17 amino acids. V was clipped by 3 bases and J by 0 bases, with 14 bases between them.

The chain carries TRBV27 and TRBJ2-7; no firm D call. V lost 6 bases to trimming and J lost 2 bases, with 14 bases between them. The CDR3 runs to 14 residues. CDR1 is MNHEY and CDR2 is SMNVEV in the germline V gene (reference sequence). The CDR3 spells CASSFQARPYEQYF. DNA of the CDR3: TGTGCCAGCAGCTTTCAGGCGCGGCCCTACGAGCAGTACTTC.

This chain connects TRBV2 to TRBJ2-1; TRBD2 matches at 8 bases. The germline V gene has CDR1 SNHLY and CDR2 FYNNEI. The V and J ends lost 8 bases and 9 bases, in that order; junction bases with no gene match: 18. The CDR3 is made up of 16 amino acids. CDR3 loop: CASRPFASGSSGEQFF. CDR3 nucleotide sequence: TGTGCCAGCCGCCCCTTCGCTAGCGGGTCCTCCGGTGAGCAGTTCTTC.

The chain uses TRBV6-5 and TRBJ1-6; 7 positions agree with TRBD1. The CDR3 is 14 residues long. Germline loops: CDR1 MNHEY, CDR2 SVGAGI. V was clipped by 2 bases and J by 10 bases; unmatched bases: 5. CDR3 loop: CASSYGQAGSPLHF. The CDR3 DNA reads TGTGCCAGCAGTTACGGACAGGCTGGGTCACCCCTCCACTTT.

This rearrangement joins TRBV27 to TRBJ1-1; the D gene is possibly TRBD1 (5 bases). The CDR3 is 13 residues long. The V end lost 4 bases, the J end lost 6 bases, and 12 bases lay between the germline ends. The germline CDR1 and CDR2 sequences are MNHEY and SMNVEV (reference sequence). The CDR3 DNA sequence: TGTGCCAGCAGTTCCCTCAGGGTCCCTGAAGCTTTCTTT. Amino acids: CASSSLRVPEAFF.